Sequencing of this T cell receptor beta chain was carried out in a study of graft-versus-host responses after intestinal transplantation. Overall study: Induction using anti-thymocyte globulin, followed by tacrolimus and steroids for approximately three years, was given to all recipients.

Study results and limitations: Researchers found GvH clones in recipient marrow, and some showed up first in ileum or blood.

This table comes from immunoSEQ multiplex PCR, and its TCRdb copy is limited to in-frame clones, with some not included. The sample has approximately 79,000 clones, 80% to 85% seen once; the top ten hold 0.83%. This CDR3 has 14 amino acids. The V end lost 4 bases, the J end lost 2 bases, and 10 bases lay between the germline ends. CDR1 and CDR2 (germline): SEHNR, FQNEAQ (reference sequence). Notes on this clone: The antigen remains unidentified.

This clonotype was obtained from a human donor who received an intestinal transplant. The chain carries TRBV7-9 and TRBJ2-3; maybe TRBD2 (5 bases). The sample was unstimulated CD4+ T cells sorted from spleen or lymph node cells, taken before intestinal transplant. Here the CDR3 reads CASSSGLPTDTQYF. In DNA form, the CDR3 reads TGTGCCAGCAGCTCCGGACTTCCCACAGATACGCAGTATTTT.